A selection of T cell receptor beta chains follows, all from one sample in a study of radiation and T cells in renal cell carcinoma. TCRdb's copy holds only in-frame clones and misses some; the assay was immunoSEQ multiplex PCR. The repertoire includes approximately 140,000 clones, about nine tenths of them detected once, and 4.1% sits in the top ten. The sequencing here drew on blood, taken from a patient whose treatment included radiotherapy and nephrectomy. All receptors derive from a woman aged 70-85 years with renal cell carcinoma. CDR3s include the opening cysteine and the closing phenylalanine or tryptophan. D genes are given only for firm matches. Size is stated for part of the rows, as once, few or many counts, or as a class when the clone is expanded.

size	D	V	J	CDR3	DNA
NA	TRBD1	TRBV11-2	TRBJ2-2	CASSKGTGGPNTGELFF	TGTGCCAGCAGCAAAGGGACAGGGGGCCCAAACACCGGGGAGCTGTTTTTT
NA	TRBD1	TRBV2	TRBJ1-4	CASTRDREKLFF	TGTGCCAGCACCCGGGACAGGGAAAAACTGTTTTTT
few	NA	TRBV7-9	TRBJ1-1	CASRSASNTEAFF	TGTGCCAGCAGGTCTGCATCGAACACTGAAGCTTTCTTT
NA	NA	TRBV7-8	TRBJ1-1	CASSRVRNGNTEAFF	TGTGCCAGCAGCCGCGTGAGGAATGGGAACACTGAAGCTTTCTTT
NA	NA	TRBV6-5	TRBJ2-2	CASRLRGDGELFF	TGTGCCAGCAGACTCCGAGGGGACGGGGAGCTGTTTTTT
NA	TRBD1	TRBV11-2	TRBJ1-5	CASSSGDRGNQPQHF	TGTGCCAGCAGCTCCGGCGACAGGGGAAATCAGCCCCAGCATTTT
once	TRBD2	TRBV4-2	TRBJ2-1	CASSQEGLASVEQFF	TGTGCCAGCAGCCAAGAAGGACTAGCGTCGGTCGAGCAGTTCTTC
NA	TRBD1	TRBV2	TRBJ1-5	CASRGTGGAGQPQHF	TGTGCCAGCAGGGGGACAGGGGGCGCGGGTCAGCCCCAGCATTTT
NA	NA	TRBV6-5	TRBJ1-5	CASSWGRGNQPQHF	TGTGCCAGCAGTTGGGGACGGGGCAATCAGCCCCAGCATTTT
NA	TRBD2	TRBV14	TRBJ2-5	CASSLLGGQETQYF	TGTGCCAGCAGCCTTCTCGGGGGGCAAGAGACCCAGTACTTC
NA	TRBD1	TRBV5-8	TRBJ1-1	CASSLGTGTGTEAFF	TGTGCCAGCAGCTTGGGGACAGGGACGGGCACTGAAGCTTTCTTT
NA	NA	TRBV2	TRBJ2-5	CASKRVGQETQYF	TGTGCCAGCAAGAGGGTCGGCCAAGAGACCCAGTACTTC
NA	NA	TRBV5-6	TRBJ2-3	CASSSQHTQYF	TGTGCCAGCAGCTCGCAGCATACGCAGTATTTT
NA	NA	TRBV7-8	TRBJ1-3	CASSLYGESGNTIYF	TGTGCCAGCAGCTTATACGGGGAGTCTGGAAACACCATATATTTT
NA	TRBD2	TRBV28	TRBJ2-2	CASSAPGLGRDTGELFF	TGTGCCAGCAGTGCCCCGGGACTAGGAAGGGACACCGGGGAGCTGTTTTTT
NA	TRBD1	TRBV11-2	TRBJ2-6	CASSLGQGPTGANVLTF	TGTGCCAGCAGCTTAGGACAGGGCCCCACTGGGGCCAACGTCCTGACTTTC
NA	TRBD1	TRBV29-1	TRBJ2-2	CSGGTGTGELFF	TGCAGCGGGGGGACAGGGACCGGGGAGCTGTTTTTT
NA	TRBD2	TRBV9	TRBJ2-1	CASSTSGGHNEQFF	TGTGCCAGCAGCACTAGCGGGGGGCACAATGAGCAGTTCTTC
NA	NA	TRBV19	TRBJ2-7	CASSGDLSYEQYF	TGTGCCAGTTCGGGGGACCTCTCCTACGAGCAGTACTTC
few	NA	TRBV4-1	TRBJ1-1	CASSQASRGSAEAFF	TGCGCCAGCAGCCAAGCAAGCAGGGGCAGCGCTGAAGCTTTCTTT
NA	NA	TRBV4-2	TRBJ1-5	CASSQGAGQPQHF	TGTGCCAGCAGCCAGGGGGCTGGGCAGCCCCAGCATTTT
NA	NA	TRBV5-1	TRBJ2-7	CASSLGTQGSYEQYF	TGCGCCAGCAGCTTGGGAACTCAAGGCTCCTACGAGCAGTACTTC
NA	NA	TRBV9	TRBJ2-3	CASSVWTASTDTQYF	TGTGCCAGCAGCGTATGGACAGCTAGCACAGATACGCAGTATTTT
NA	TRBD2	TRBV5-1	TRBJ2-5	CASSLAGLPQETQYF	TGCGCCAGCAGCTTGGCGGGACTACCTCAAGAGACCCAGTACTTC
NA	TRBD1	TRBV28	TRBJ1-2	CASSFHRQGARHQGYTF	TGTGCCAGCAGTTTCCACCGACAGGGCGCAAGGCATCAGGGCTACACCTTC
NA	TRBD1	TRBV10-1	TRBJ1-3	CASSESTGQGCPDPVPWRNTIYF	TGCGCCAGCAGTGAGTCGACGGGACAGGGGTGCCCCGACCCTGTTCCCTGGAGAAACACCATATATTTT
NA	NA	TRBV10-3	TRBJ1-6	CAISGGQGSSPLHF	TGTGCCATCAGTGGAGGGCAGGGAAGTTCACCCCTCCACTTT
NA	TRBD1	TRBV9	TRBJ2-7	CASSVATGSDEQYF	TGTGCCAGCAGCGTGGCGACAGGGAGCGACGAGCAGTACTTC
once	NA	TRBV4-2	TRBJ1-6	CASSQEGAGGDSPLHF	TGTGCCAGCAGCCAAGAGGGGGCAGGCGGGGATTCACCCCTCCACTTT
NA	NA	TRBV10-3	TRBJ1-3	CAISSFDRSGNTIYF	TGTGCCATCAGTTCCTTCGACCGCTCTGGAAACACCATATATTTT
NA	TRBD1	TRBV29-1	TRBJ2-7	CSVEGGTGVYEQYF	TGCAGCGTTGAAGGGGGGACAGGGGTCTACGAGCAGTACTTC
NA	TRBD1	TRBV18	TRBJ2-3	CASSPLGQGVDTQYF	TGTGCCAGCTCACCGCTGGGACAGGGGGTCGATACGCAGTATTTT
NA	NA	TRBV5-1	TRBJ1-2	CASRGGNYGYTF	TGCGCCTCCAGGGGAGGGAACTATGGCTACACCTTC
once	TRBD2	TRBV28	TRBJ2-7	CASSLGLAVSYEQYF	TGTGCCAGCAGTTTGGGACTAGCGGTTTCCTACGAGCAGTACTTC
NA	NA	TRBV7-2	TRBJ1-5	CASSQGRSNQPQHF	TGTGCCAGCAGCCAAGGACGGAGCAATCAGCCCCAGCATTTT
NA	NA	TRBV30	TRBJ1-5	CAWSQGQGGHQPQHF	TGTGCCTGGTCCCAAGGGCAGGGTGGGCATCAGCCCCAGCATTTT
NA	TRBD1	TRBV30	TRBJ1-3	CAWSVNRGYGNTIYF	TGTGCCTGGAGTGTTAACAGGGGGTATGGAAACACCATATATTTT
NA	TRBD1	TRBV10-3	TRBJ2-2	CATTGVTGELFF	TGTGCCACTACAGGGGTCACCGGGGAGCTGTTTTTT
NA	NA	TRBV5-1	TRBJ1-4	CASSLDRATNEKLFF	TGCGCCAGCAGCCTCGACAGAGCAACTAATGAAAAACTGTTTTTT
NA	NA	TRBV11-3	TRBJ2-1	CASSPSSDYNEQFF	TGTGCCAGCAGCCCCAGCTCAGATTACAATGAGCAGTTCTTC